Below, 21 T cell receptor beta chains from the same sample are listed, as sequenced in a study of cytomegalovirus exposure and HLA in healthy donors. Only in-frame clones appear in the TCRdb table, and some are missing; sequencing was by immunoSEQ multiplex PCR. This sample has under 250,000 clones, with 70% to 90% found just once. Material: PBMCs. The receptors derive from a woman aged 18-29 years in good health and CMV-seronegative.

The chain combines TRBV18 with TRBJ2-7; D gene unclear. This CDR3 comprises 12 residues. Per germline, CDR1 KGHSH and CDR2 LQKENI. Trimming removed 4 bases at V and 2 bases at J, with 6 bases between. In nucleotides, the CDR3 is TGTGCCAGCTCACGTACCACCTACGAGCAGTACTTC. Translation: CASSRTTYEQYF.

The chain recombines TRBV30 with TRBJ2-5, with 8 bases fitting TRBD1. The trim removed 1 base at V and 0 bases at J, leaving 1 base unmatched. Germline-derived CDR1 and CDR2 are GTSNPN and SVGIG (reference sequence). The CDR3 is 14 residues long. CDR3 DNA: TGTGCCTGGAGTGGGACAGGGAACCAAGAGACCCAGTACTTC. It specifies CAWSGTGNQETQYF.

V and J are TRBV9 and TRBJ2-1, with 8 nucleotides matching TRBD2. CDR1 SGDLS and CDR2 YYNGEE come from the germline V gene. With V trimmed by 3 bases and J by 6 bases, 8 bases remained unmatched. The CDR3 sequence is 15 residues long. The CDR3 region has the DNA TGTGCCAGCAGCGGCGGGGCGGGAGGAGGCAATGAGCAGTTCTTC. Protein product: CASSGGAGGGNEQFF.

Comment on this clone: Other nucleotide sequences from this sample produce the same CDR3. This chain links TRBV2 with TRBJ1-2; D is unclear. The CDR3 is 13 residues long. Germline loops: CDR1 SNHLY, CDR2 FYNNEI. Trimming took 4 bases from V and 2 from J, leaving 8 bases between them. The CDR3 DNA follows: TGTGCCAGCAGTGCCGACGGGAACTATGGCTACACCTTC. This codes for CASSADGNYGYTF.

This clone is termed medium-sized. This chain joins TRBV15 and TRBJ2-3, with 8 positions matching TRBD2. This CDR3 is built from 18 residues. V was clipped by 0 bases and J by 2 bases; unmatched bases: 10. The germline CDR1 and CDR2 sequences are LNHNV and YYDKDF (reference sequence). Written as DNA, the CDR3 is TGTGCCACCAGCAGAGATTCGACAGTCGGGAGGGCCACAGATACGCAGTATTTT. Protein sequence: CATSRDSTVGRATDTQYF.

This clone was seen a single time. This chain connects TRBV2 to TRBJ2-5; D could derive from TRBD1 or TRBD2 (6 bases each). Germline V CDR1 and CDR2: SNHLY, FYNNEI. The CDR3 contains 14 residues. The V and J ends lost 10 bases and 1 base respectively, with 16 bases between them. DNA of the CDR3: TGTGCCACCGCGGGCGGGACATTCCAAGAGACCCAGTACTTC. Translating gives CATAGGTFQETQYF.

The CDR3 DNA sequence: TGTGCCAGCAGCTTGGGCCCCGTGGCGGGGACCTACGAGCAGTACTTC. The encoded protein is CASSLGPVAGTYEQYF. The rearrangement uses TRBV5-4 and TRBJ2-7; tentatively, D is TRBD2 (6 bases). The length of the CDR3 is 16 residues. Germline assignment: CDR1 SGHNT and CDR2 YYREEE (reference sequence). V lost 0 bases and J 2 bases, leaving 15 bases between the germline ends.

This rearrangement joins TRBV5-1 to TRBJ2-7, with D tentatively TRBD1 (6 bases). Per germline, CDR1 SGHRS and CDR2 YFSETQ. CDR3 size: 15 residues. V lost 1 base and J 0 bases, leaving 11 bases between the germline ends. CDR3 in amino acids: CASSLLQGSSYEQYF. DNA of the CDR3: TGCGCCAGCAGCTTGCTCCAGGGGAGCTCCTACGAGCAGTACTTC.

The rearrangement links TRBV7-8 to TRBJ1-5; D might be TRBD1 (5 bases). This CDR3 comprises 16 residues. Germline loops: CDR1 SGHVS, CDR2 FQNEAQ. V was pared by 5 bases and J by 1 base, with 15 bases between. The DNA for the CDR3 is TGTGCCAGCAGCGGGGGGGGTATGATGAGCAATCAGCCCCAGCATTTT. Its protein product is CASSGGGMMSNQPQHF.

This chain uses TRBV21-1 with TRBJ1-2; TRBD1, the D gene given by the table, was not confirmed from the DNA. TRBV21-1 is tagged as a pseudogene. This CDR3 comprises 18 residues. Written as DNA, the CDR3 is TGTGCCAGCAGCAAGCTTGGGCCTACGGACAGGGACCTCTATGGCTACACCTTC. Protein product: CASSKLGPTDRDLYGYTF.

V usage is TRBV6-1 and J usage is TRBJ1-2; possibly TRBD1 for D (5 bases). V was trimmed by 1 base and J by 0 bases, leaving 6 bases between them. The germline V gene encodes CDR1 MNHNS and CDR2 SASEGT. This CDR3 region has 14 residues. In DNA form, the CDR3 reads TGTGCCAGCAGTGAAGGGGGCACTAACTATGGCTACACCTTC. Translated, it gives CASSEGGTNYGYTF.

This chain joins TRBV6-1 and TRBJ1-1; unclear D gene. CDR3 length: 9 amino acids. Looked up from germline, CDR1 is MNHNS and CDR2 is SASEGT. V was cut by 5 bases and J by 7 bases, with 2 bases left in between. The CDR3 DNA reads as TGTGCCAGCAGTTGTGAAGCTTTCTTT. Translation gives CASSCEAFF.

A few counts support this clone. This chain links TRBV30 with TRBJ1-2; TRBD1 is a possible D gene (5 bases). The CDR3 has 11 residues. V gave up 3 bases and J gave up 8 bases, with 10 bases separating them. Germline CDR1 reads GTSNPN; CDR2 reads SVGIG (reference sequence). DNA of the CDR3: TGTGCCTGGAGAGGAGGGGCCGGCTACACCTTC. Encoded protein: CAWRGGAGYTF.

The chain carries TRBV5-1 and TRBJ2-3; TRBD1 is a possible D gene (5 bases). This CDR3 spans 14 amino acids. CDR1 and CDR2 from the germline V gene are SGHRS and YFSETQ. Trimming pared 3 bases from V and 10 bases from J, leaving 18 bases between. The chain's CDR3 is CASSSPRGASAQYF. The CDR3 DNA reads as TGCGCCAGCAGCTCCCCTCGTGGGGCGTCGGCGCAGTATTTT.

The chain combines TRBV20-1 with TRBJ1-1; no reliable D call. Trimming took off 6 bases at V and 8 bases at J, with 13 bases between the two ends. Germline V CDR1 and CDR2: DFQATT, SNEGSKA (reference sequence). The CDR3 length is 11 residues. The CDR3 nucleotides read TGCAGTGCCCCCTTCGGCGGAGAAGCTTTCTTT. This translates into CSAPFGGEAFF.

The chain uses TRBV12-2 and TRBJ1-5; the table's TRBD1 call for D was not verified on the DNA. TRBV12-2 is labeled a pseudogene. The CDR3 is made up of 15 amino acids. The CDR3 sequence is CASRSRDNCNQPQHF. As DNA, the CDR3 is TGTGCAAGTCGCTCCCGGGACAACTGCAATCAGCCCCAGCATTTT.

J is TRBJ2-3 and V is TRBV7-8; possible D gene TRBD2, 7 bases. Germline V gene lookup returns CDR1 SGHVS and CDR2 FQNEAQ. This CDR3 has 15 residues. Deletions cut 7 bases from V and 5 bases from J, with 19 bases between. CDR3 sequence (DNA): TGTGCCAGCAACCCAAGGGGGGGGGCGGGAGATACGCAGTATTTT. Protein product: CASNPRGGAGDTQYF. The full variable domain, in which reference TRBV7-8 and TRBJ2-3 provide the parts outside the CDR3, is GAGVSQSPRYKVAKRGQDVALRCDPISGHVSLFWYQQALGQGPEFLTYFQNEAQLDKSGLPSDRFFAERPEGSVSTLKIQRTQQEDSAVYLCASNPRGGAGDTQYFGPGTRLTVL.

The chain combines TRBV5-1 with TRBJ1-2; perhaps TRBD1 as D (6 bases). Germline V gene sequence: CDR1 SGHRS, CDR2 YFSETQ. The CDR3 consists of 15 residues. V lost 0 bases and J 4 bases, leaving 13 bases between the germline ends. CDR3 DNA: TGCGCCAGCAGCTTGGCCGAAGGACAGCCCTATGGCTACACCTTC. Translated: CASSLAEGQPYGYTF.

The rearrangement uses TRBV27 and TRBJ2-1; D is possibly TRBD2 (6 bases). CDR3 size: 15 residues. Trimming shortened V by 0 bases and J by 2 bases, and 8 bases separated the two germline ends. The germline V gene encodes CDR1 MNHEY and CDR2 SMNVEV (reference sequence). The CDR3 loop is CASSLSSGPYNEQFF. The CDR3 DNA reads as TGTGCCAGCAGTTTATCCAGCGGGCCCTACAATGAGCAGTTCTTC.

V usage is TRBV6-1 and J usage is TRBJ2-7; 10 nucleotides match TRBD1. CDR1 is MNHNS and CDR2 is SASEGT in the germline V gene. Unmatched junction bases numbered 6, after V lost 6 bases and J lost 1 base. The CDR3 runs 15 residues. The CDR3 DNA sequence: TGTGCCAGCAGAGCAGGGACAGGGGTTTCCTACGAGCAGTACTTC. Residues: CASRAGTGVSYEQYF.

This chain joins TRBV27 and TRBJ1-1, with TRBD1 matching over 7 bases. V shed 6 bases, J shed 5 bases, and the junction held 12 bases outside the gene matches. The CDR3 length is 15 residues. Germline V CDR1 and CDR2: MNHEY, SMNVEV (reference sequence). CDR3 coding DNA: TGTGCCAGCAGCGTCTCACAGGGGTGGGCAACTGAAGCTTTCTTT. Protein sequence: CASSVSQGWATEAFF.